This TCR beta chain stems from a study of cytomegalovirus exposure and HLA in healthy donors. 60 Vbeta and 13 Jbeta primers were used in PCR. Clones were read by immunoSEQ multiplex PCR, and TCRdb kept only the in-frame ones, dropping some. The sample contains roughly 98,000 clones, roughly 77% of which appear only once. This clone occurred a few times. Germline V lookup: CDR1 MNHNS, CDR2 SASEGT. V was pared by 6 bases and J by 2 bases, with 3 bases of the junction left unmatched. This CDR3 comprises 14 residues. Sequenced sample: PBMCs. This clonotype originated in a man in his forties in good health and CMV-seronegative. This chain connects TRBV6-1 to TRBJ1-2, with TRBD1 matching over 10 bases. The CDR3 DNA reads TGTGCCAGCAGCGGGGGACAGGGGAACTATGGCTACACCTTC. It codes for CASSGGQGNYGYTF.